This TCR beta chain was observed in a study of T cell changes during pregnancy in multiple sclerosis (dated by TCRdb to the late 2010s). Study-level background: In women with multiple sclerosis, the researchers looked at how the T cell repertoire shifted as pregnancy progressed.

Concerning this clone: The target of this receptor is not known. Qualities for individual bases were not recorded, and no much larger clone is one base off.

The CDR3 sequence holds 16 residues, the cysteine and phenylalanine included. Only the CDR3 region is kept as DNA, spanning 48 bases read in frame from base 1. Trimming leaves V shorter by 5 bases and J shorter by 5 bases, with the junction holding 7 bases beyond the gene matches. The germline V gene encodes CDR1 SGHNT and CDR2 YYREEE (reference sequence). The library was produced with the immunoSEQ multiplex PCR assay. The source is immuneACCESS, and TCRdb retained only in-frame sequences with V and J called. Part of the clones is not carried over; for the studies checked, unresolved V genes explain less than half of this, and the remainder is unexplained. For this sample the table gives 35,000 to 50,000 clones, of which around 90% were detected only once. The biggest ten clones account for roughly 0.45% of the sample.

The receptor comes from a female donor in good health, enrolled as a control in a pregnancy study. The chain links TRBV5-4 with TRBJ2-2, and TRBD2 aligns with 12 junction nucleotides. This specimen consisted of CD4+ T cells from peripheral blood mononuclear cells, obtained in the third trimester of pregnancy. The CDR3 region reads CASSSPLAGGTGELFF. The sequence in DNA is TGTGCCAGCAGTTCGCCCCTAGCGGGAGGGACCGGGGAGCTGTTTTTT. Reference TRBV5-4 and TRBJ2-2 genes cover what lies past the CDR3, so the full variable domain is ETGVTQSPTHLIKTRGQQVTLRCSSQSGHNTVSWYQQALGQGPQFIFQYYREEENGRGNFPPRFSGLQFPNYSSELNVNALELDDSALYLCASSSPLAGGTGELFFGEGSRLTVL.